These 6 T cell receptor beta chains came from one sample sequenced in a study of vaccination effects on CD4 cells after COVID-19. At the end of around eleven days of culture, CD4+ T cells were isolated. Antigen specificity for these receptors is unknown. Here immunoSEQ multiplex PCR was the method, and the copy in TCRdb shows in-frame clones only, minus some. The data contain more than 30,000 clones, around 80% of them seen just once; the ten biggest clones take up just under 3%. The sequencing here drew on CD4+ T cells from PBMCs cultured without peptide, taken before COVID-19 vaccination. The source is a human donor who received a COVID-19 vaccine.

The CDR3 DNA reads as TGCGCCAGCAGCTCTAACCAAGAGACCCAGTACTTC. Its protein product is CASSSNQETQYF. The V gene is TRBV5-1, the J gene TRBJ2-5, with D hard to call. The V and J ends lost 3 bases and 0 bases respectively, with 3 bases between them. CDR3 size: 12 residues. Germline V gene sequence: CDR1 SGHRS, CDR2 YFSETQ.

The gene calls are TRBV28 and TRBJ2-3; 8 positions match TRBD1. After removal of 10 bases from V and 1 base from J, the junction contained 1 base not matched to a gene. The CDR3 length is 12 residues. Germline V CDR1 and CDR2: MDHEN, SYDVKM. CDR3 nucleotides: TGTGCCACGACAGGGGGCACAGATACGCAGTATTTT. Translating gives CATTGGTDTQYF. The full variable domain, completed using reference TRBV28 and TRBJ2-3, is DVKVTQSSRYLVKRTGEKVFLECVQDMDHENMFWYRQDPGLGLRLIYFSYDVKMKEKGDIPEGYSVSREKKERFSLILESASTNQTSMYLCATTGGTDTQYFGPGTRLTVL.

This clone was counted a single time. The V call is TRBV6-5, the J call TRBJ2-2; the D gene is possibly TRBD1 (7 bases). This CDR3 comprises 14 residues. Trimming cost V 10 bases and J 7 bases, with 19 bases left between them. Germline CDR1 and CDR2: MNHEY and SVGAGI. CDR3 coding DNA: TGTGCCACCCCAGGGGGGCCTGTTTTCGGGGAGCTGTTTTTT. Translation: CATPGGPVFGELFF.

V gene TRBV2 combines with J gene TRBJ1-5, with a tentative D call TRBD1 (6 bases). From germline, CDR1 is SNHLY and CDR2 FYNNEI. Trimming took 3 bases from V and 3 from J, leaving 18 bases between them. CDR3 length: 17 amino acids. The CDR3 coding sequence is TGTGCCAGCAGTGATAACTCCGGGACAACCAACAATCAGCCCCAGCATTTT. Translation: CASSDNSGTTNNQPQHF.

This chain uses TRBV4-1 with TRBJ1-3; the D is unclear. This CDR3 is built from 16 residues. Germline CDR1 reads MGHRA; CDR2 reads YSYEKL. V gave up 1 base and J gave up 0 bases, with 10 bases separating them. The CDR3 is CASSQGQSFSGNTIYF. The CDR3 DNA reads TGCGCCAGCAGCCAAGGGCAGTCTTTCTCTGGAAACACCATATATTTT.

The rearrangement uses TRBV10-2 and TRBJ2-7; 9 bases match TRBD1. Germline V gene lookup returns CDR1 WSHSY and CDR2 SAAADI. The V gene end was trimmed by 0 bases and the J gene end by 5 bases; junction bases not matched to a gene: 5. This CDR3 is built from 15 residues. The CDR3 region has the DNA TGCGCCAGCAGTGAGTCGAGGGGACAGGGTCACGAGCAGTACGTC. Protein: CASSESRGQGHEQYV.